This T cell receptor beta chain came from a study of preoperative IRX-2 immunotherapy in early breast cancer. Here immunoSEQ multiplex PCR was the method, and the copy in TCRdb shows in-frame clones only, minus some. The sample records approximately 96,000 clones, just over 85% being singletons. Trimming removed 5 bases from V and 6 bases from J; junction bases left unmatched: 12. The CDR3 is 15 residues long. Germline V CDR1 and CDR2: SGHNT, YENEEA. Stated treatment: preoperative locoregional IRX-2 cytokine immunotherapy. Preoperative locoregional IRX-2 cytokine immunotherapy was tested in the phase Ib source study.

The sequencing used tumor tissue, collected after IRX-2 immunotherapy. J is TRBJ1-1 and V is TRBV11-3; 7 nucleotides match TRBD1. This sequence originates from a human donor with breast cancer. The DNA of the CDR3 is TGTGCCAGCAGCCATTGGGACAGCCCTTATTCTGAAGCTTTCTTT. Its translation is CASSHWDSPYSEAFF.